Shown below are 9 T cell receptor beta chains from a single sample sequenced in a study of cytomegalovirus exposure and HLA in healthy donors. PCR primers comprised 60 Vbeta and 13 Jbeta primers. Only in-frame clones appear in the TCRdb table, and some are missing; sequencing was by immunoSEQ multiplex PCR. This sample's clone table lists around 110,000 clones. Input material: PBMCs. The source is a man in his forties in good health and CMV-seropositive.

The chain links TRBV6-5 to TRBJ2-7; D perhaps matches TRBD2 (7 bases). CDR3 length: 16 amino acids. Trimming cost V 4 bases and J 2 bases, with 18 bases left between them. CDR1 MNHEY and CDR2 SVGAGI come from the germline V gene. The CDR3 is CASSSGRGGRPYEQYF. CDR3 in DNA: TGTGCCAGCAGTTCTGGAAGGGGGGGAAGGCCCTACGAGCAGTACTTC.

The chain recombines TRBV28 with TRBJ1-1; maybe TRBD1 (6 bases). Trimming pared 6 bases from V and 1 base from J, leaving 18 bases between. Germline values: CDR1 MDHEN, CDR2 SYDVKM. The CDR3 extends over 16 amino acids. In DNA, the CDR3 is TGTGCCAGCAGAACCCCCACAGGGAGGGGGAACACTGAAGCTTTCTTT. It yields the protein CASRTPTGRGNTEAFF.

CDR3 residues: CASSGRLSYNEQFF. In DNA form, the CDR3 reads TGTGCCAGCAGCGGCCGTCTCTCCTACAATGAGCAGTTCTTC. The V gene is TRBV11-1, the J gene TRBJ2-1, with D hard to call. Germline values: CDR1 SGHAT, CDR2 FQDESV (reference sequence). This CDR3 is 14 amino acids long. The germline V and J ends were trimmed by 5 bases and 0 bases, with 8 bases remaining between them.

The chain joins TRBV29-1 to TRBJ2-2; 9 bases are shared with TRBD1. Germline CDR1 reads SQVTM; CDR2 reads ANQGSEA. With V trimmed by 6 bases and J by 5 bases, 4 bases remained unmatched. The length of the CDR3 is 13 residues. CDR3 amino acids: CSVGTGRTGELFF. Here the CDR3 DNA reads TGCAGCGTCGGGACAGGGAGAACCGGGGAGCTGTTTTTT.

V and J are TRBV19 and TRBJ2-5; 8 nucleotides line up with TRBD1. Trimming took 3 bases from V and 3 from J; bases not matched to a gene: 0. Per germline, CDR1 LNHDA and CDR2 SQIVND (reference sequence). The CDR3 is made up of 13 amino acids. The CDR3 region has the DNA TGTGCCAGTAGTATGACAGGGGAAGAGACCCAGTACTTC. It encodes CASSMTGEETQYF.

The chain is built from TRBV6-1 and TRBJ2-7; 7 bases line up with TRBD1. Germline V gene sequence: CDR1 MNHNS, CDR2 SASEGT. This CDR3 is built from 15 residues. J was trimmed by 1 base and V by 5 bases; bases with no gene match: 8. DNA for the CDR3: TGTGCCAGCAGTCCCACCGGGACAGTATCCTACGAGCAGTACTTC. Protein product: CASSPTGTVSYEQYF.

This rearrangement joins TRBV7-6 to TRBJ1-2; D call uncertain. CDR1 is SGHVS and CDR2 is FNYEAQ in the germline V gene. V was shortened by 2 bases and J by 3 bases, with 7 bases between the two germline ends. The CDR3 has 13 residues. The CDR3 DNA reads TGTGCCAGCAGCTTAACATTGGACTATGGCTACACCTTC. Translation: CASSLTLDYGYTF. The full variable domain, its missing parts supplied by reference TRBV7-6 and TRBJ1-2, is GAGVSQSPRYKVTKRGQDVALRCDPISGHVSLYWYRQALGQGPEFLTYFNYEAQQDKSGLPNDRFSAERPEGSISTLTIQRTEQRDSAMYRCASSLTLDYGYTFGSGTRLTVV.

The rearrangement uses TRBV4-3 and TRBJ1-3, with D possibly TRBD1 on 6 matching bases. The CDR3 covers 18 residues. Germline CDR1 is LGHNA and CDR2 is YSLEER. V lost 1 base, J lost 2 bases, and 18 bases lay in between. DNA for the CDR3: TGCGCCAGCAGCCAAGGGGTTCAGGGGCTTTTGGCTGGAAACACCATATATTTT. Residues: CASSQGVQGLLAGNTIYF.

The chain employs TRBV15 and TRBJ2-1, with D possibly being TRBD1 (6 bases). The CDR3 consists of 18 residues. The germline gives CDR1 LNHNV, CDR2 YYDKDF (reference sequence). The V end was cut by 0 bases, the J end by 0 bases, with 15 bases between. Here the CDR3 DNA reads TGTGCCACCAGCAGAGATATTGGGACAAGGAGCTCCTACAATGAGCAGTTCTTC. Protein: CATSRDIGTRSSYNEQFF.